This T cell receptor beta chain comes out of a study of shared clonotypes between healthy human individuals. Study-level results: Around 5% of naive CD4 clonotypes were shared across a few donors.

Profiling relied on immunoSEQ multiplex PCR, and the TCRdb table lists in-frame clones only, not all of them. This table holds about 110,000 clones, roughly two thirds found once. This clone occurred many times. What it binds is unknown. The TCR originated in a woman aged 25 to 39 in good health. Sequencing was carried out using memory CD8+ T cells sorted from blood. Documented subset: CD45RO+ cells pooled with CCR7-negative TemRA cells.

The CDR3 region is CASSFRDGGGGGYTF. CDR3 sequence (DNA): TGTGCCAGCAGCTTCCGGGACGGCGGAGGAGGGGGCTACACCTTC. The chain employs TRBV21-1 and TRBJ1-2. TRBV21-1 constitutes a pseudogene. The CDR3 is made up of 15 amino acids.